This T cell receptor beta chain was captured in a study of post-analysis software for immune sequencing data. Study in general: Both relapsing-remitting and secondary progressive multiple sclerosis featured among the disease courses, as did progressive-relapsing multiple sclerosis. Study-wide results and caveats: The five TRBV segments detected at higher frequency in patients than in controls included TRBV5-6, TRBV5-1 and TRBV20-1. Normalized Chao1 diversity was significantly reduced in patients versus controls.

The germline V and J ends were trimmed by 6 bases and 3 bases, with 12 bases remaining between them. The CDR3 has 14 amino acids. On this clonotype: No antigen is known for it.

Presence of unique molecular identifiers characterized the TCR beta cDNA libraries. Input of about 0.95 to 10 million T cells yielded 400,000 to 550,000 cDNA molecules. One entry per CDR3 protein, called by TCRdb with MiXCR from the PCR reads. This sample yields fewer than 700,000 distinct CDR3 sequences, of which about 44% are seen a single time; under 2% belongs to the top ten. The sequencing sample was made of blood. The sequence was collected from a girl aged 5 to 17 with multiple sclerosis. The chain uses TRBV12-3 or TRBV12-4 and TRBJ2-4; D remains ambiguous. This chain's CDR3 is CASRPPVGKNIQYF. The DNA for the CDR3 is TGTGCCAGCAGACCGCCGGTCGGCAAAAACATTCAGTACTTC.